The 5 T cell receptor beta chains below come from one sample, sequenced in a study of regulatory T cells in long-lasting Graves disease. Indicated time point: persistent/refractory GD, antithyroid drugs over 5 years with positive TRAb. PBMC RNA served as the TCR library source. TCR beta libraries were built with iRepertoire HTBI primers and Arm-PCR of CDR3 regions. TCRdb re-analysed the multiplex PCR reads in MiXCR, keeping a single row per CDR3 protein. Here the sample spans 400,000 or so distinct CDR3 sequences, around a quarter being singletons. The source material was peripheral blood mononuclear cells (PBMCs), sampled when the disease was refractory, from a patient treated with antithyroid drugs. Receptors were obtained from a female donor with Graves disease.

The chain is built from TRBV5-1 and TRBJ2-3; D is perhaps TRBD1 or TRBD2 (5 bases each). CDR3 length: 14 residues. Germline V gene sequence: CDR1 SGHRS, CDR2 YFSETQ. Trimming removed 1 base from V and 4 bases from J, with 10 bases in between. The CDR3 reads CASSLMSGPDTQYF. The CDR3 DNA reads TGCGCCAGCAGCTTGATGTCGGGGCCAGATACGCAGTATTTT. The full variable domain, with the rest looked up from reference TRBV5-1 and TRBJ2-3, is KAGVTQTPRYLIKTRGQQVTLSCSPISGHRSVSWYQQTPGQGLQFLFEYFSETQRNKGNFPGRFSGRQFSNSRSEMNVSTLELGDSALYLCASSLMSGPDTQYFGPGTRLTVL.

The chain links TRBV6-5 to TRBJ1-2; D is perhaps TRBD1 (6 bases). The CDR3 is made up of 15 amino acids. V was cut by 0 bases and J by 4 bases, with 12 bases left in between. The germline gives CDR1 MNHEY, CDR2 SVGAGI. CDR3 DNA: TGTGCCAGCAGTTACTCCGGGGGCGGCATCTATGGCTACACCTTC. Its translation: CASSYSGGGIYGYTF.

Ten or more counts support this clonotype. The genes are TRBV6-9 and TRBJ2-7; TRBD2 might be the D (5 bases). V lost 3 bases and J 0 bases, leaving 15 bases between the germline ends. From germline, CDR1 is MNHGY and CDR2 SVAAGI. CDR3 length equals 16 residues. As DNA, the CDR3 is TGTGCCAGCAGTTACCCAAGACTACTTGGCTCCTACGAGCAGTACTTC. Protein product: CASSYPRLLGSYEQYF.

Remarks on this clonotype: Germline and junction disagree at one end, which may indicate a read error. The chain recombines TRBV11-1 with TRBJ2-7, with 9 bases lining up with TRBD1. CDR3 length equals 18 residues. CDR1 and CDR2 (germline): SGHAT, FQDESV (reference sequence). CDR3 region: CASSFGKWAGQGSSEQYF. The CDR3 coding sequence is TGTGCCAGCAGCTTTGGAAAGTGGGCTGGACAGGGGTCCTCCGAGCAGTACTTC.

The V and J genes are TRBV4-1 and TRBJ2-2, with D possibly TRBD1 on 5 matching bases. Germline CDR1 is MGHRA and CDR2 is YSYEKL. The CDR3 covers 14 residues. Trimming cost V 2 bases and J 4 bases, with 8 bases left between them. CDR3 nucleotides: TGCGCCAGCAGCCAACAGGGTGCCACCGGGGAGCTGTTTTTT. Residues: CASSQQGATGELFF.